The 11 T cell receptor beta chains below all came from one sample that was sequenced in a study of T cells after posttransplantation cyclophosphamide. Sequencing used immunoSEQ multiplex PCR; TCRdb keeps in-frame clones, though not all of them. The repertoire consists of around 66,000 clones, with about 93% occurring once and the leading ten covering about 3%. The specimen was PBMCs. Receptors originate from a woman aged 25 to 39 in good health and a related stem cell transplant donor.

The chain joins TRBV7-2 to TRBJ1-5; D gene ambiguous. Trimming stripped 5 bases from V and 9 bases from J, with 20 bases between. Germline-derived CDR1 and CDR2 are SGHTA and FQGNSA. The CDR3 contains 15 residues. CDR3 region: CASSDYYNRLRPQHF. In DNA form, the CDR3 reads TGTGCCAGCAGCGACTATTATAACAGATTACGGCCCCAGCATTTT.

The chain recombines TRBV7-6 with TRBJ2-5; D possibly corresponds to TRBD1 (5 bases). Looked up from germline, CDR1 is SGHVS and CDR2 is FNYEAQ. V was shortened by 4 bases and J by 6 bases, with 12 bases between the two germline ends. This CDR3 is 13 amino acids long. CDR3 DNA: TGTGCCAGCAGCTCCCACTGGGGCCAGACCCAGTACTTC. It specifies CASSSHWGQTQYF.

The CDR3 is CASRVGLNTGELFF. As DNA, the CDR3 is TGTGCCAGCCGGGTAGGGTTGAACACCGGGGAGCTGTTTTTT. The chain uses TRBV7-7 and TRBJ2-2, with D unresolved. This CDR3 is 14 amino acids long. V lost 8 bases to trimming and J lost 1 base, with 11 bases between them. Germline lookup yields CDR1 SSHAT and CDR2 FNYEAQ (reference sequence).

The chain couples TRBV15 to TRBJ1-5; D is undetermined. Trimming left V 0 bases short and J 4 bases short, with 7 bases between. Germline V gene sequence: CDR1 LNHNV, CDR2 YYDKDF (reference sequence). The CDR3 length is 14 residues. The CDR3 DNA reads TGTGCCACCAGCAGAGATCGAGGGAATCAGCCCCAGCATTTT. Translation gives CATSRDRGNQPQHF.

This chain uses TRBV7-9 with TRBJ1-1; D is undetermined. The CDR3 is made up of 15 amino acids. The germline V gene has CDR1 SEHNR and CDR2 FQNEAQ (reference sequence). The ends were cut back, 2 bases at V and 3 bases at J, with 13 bases in the middle. The CDR3 nucleotides are TGTGCCAGCAGCTTATCGGAAGGCCTTGACACTGAAGCTTTCTTT. This codes for CASSLSEGLDTEAFF.

The chain employs TRBV7-9 and TRBJ1-2, with TRBD1 identical over 11 bases. The germline V gene has CDR1 SEHNR and CDR2 FQNEAQ (reference sequence). The CDR3 contains 14 residues. The V segment lost 5 bases and the J segment 6 bases; nucleotides outside the gene matches: 5. The CDR3 reads CASSPWTGGDGYTF. CDR3 DNA: TGTGCCAGCAGCCCCTGGACAGGGGGCGATGGCTACACCTTC.

The CDR3, as DNA: TGTGCCAGTACCCCCTGGGGGGTAACTGAAGCTTTCTTT. This codes for CASTPWGVTEAFF. V usage is TRBV19 and J usage is TRBJ1-1; a weak D match, TRBD1 (5 bases). V was pared by 7 bases and J by 5 bases, with 14 bases between. This CDR3 spans 13 amino acids. CDR1 LNHDA and CDR2 SQIVND come from the germline V gene (reference sequence).

V usage is TRBV6-1 and J usage is TRBJ2-4; the D gene is possibly TRBD2 (5 bases). The CDR3 runs 13 residues. With 4 bases removed from V and 6 bases from J, the gap between germline ends came to 10 bases. CDR1 is MNHNS, CDR2 SASEGT, per germline. Here the CDR3 DNA reads TGTGCCAGCAGTGCTCCCGGGGTAAACATTCAGTACTTC. Translated: CASSAPGVNIQYF.

V is TRBV7-2 and J is TRBJ2-1, with TRBD2 identical over 15 bases. The J segment lost 11 bases and the V segment lost 1 base, leaving 6 bases of the junction unmatched. Germline CDR1 is SGHTA and CDR2 is FQGNSA. The CDR3 has 16 amino acids. Written as DNA, the CDR3 is TGTGCCAGCAGCTTAGAGGGGACTAGCGGGGGGACGCAGCAGTTCTTC. This encodes CASSLEGTSGGTQQFF.

This chain connects TRBV5-1 to TRBJ1-1; 12 bases agree with TRBD1. The germline gives CDR1 SGHRS, CDR2 YFSETQ. This CDR3 comprises 14 residues. Germline trimming cut 4 bases from V and 7 bases from J; bases unmatched to any gene: 5. The CDR3 DNA reads TGCGCCAGCAGCCGGGACAGGGGGCAGGATGAAGCTTTCTTT. Translation gives CASSRDRGQDEAFF.

The gene calls are TRBV5-1 and TRBJ2-3; D is unresolved. Trimming removed 2 bases from V and 6 bases from J, with 10 bases in between. Germline assignment: CDR1 SGHRS and CDR2 YFSETQ. CDR3 size: 13 residues. CDR3 sequence: CASSFYPGDTQYF. CDR3 coding DNA: TGCGCCAGCAGCTTCTACCCAGGCGATACGCAGTATTTT.